The 24 T cell receptor beta chains below come from one sample, sequenced in a study of blood T cell repertoires in COVID-19. Profiled with immunoSEQ multiplex PCR; TCRdb holds only in-frame clones, not every one. The table records roughly 100,000 clones, 76% of them present only once. The sequenced sample consisted of peripheral blood. The receptors here all came from a man older than 75 with COVID-19, enrolled during active disease.

V and J are TRBV11-2 and TRBJ2-7; no firm D call. Trimming pared 0 bases from V and 4 bases from J, leaving 13 bases between. The CDR3 is 15 amino acids. Germline V lookup: CDR1 SGHAT, CDR2 FQNNGV. The CDR3 here is CASSLERTEAYEQYF. The CDR3 DNA reads as TGTGCCAGCAGCTTAGAACGAACCGAGGCATACGAGCAGTACTTC.

J is TRBJ2-1 and V is TRBV5-4, with D possibly TRBD2 on 5 matching bases. V was cut by 1 base and J by 7 bases, with 12 bases left in between. The CDR3 sequence is 14 residues long. Germline V gives CDR1 SGHNT, CDR2 YYREEE (reference sequence). The CDR3 reads CASSLKFSGNEQFF. CDR3 bases: TGTGCCAGCAGCTTGAAGTTTTCGGGAAATGAGCAGTTCTTC.

V gene TRBV13 combines with J gene TRBJ2-5; 8 positions match TRBD2. Trimming removed 1 base from V and 2 bases from J; junction bases left unmatched: 3. This CDR3 is 15 amino acids long. The germline V gene has CDR1 PRHDT and CDR2 FYEKMQ (reference sequence). The CDR3 DNA is TGTGCCAGCAGCTTAGCGGCTAGCGGGCAAGAGACCCAGTACTTC. It specifies CASSLAASGQETQYF.

In DNA form, the CDR3 reads TGTGCCAGCAGCTCAGACAGGGGGAATCAGCCCCAGCATTTT. Translated: CASSSDRGNQPQHF. This chain uses TRBV5-5 with TRBJ1-5; TRBD1 aligns across 9 bases. After removal of 3 bases from V and 4 bases from J, the junction contained 2 bases not matched to a gene. This CDR3 is 14 amino acids long. Looked up from germline, CDR1 is SGHKS and CDR2 is YYEKEE (reference sequence).

This clone appeared once. This chain joins TRBV27 and TRBJ2-5; D gene uncertain. The CDR3 is made up of 13 amino acids. Germline V gives CDR1 MNHEY, CDR2 SMNVEV (reference sequence). Trimming removed 2 bases at V and 5 bases at J, with 9 bases between. The chain's CDR3 is CASSLRRVETQYF. For the CDR3, the DNA is TGTGCCAGCAGTTTACGACGGGTTGAGACCCAGTACTTC.

J is TRBJ2-2 and V is TRBV6-2 or TRBV6-3, with D possibly TRBD2 on 6 matching bases. This CDR3 is built from 15 residues. Germline CDR1 reads MNHEY; CDR2 reads SVGEGT. V dropped 5 bases and J dropped 4 bases, with 14 bases sitting between them. The CDR3 nucleotides read TGTGCCAGCAGTCCCTCCGGGAGCTCCACCGGGGAGCTGTTTTTT. It codes for CASSPSGSSTGELFF.

The chain couples TRBV6-6 to TRBJ2-1, with TRBD1 matching over 10 bases. This CDR3 has 16 amino acids. The germline gives CDR1 MNHNY, CDR2 SVGAGI (reference sequence). The junction had 6 bases not matched to a gene; V was cut back by 6 bases and J by 1 base. CDR3 coding DNA: TGTGCCAGCAGCCTATGGACAGGGGGATCCTACAATGAGCAGTTCTTC. This encodes CASSLWTGGSYNEQFF.

The chain is built from TRBV29-1 and TRBJ1-4, with 7 positions matching TRBD1. Per the germline V gene, CDR1 is SQVTM and CDR2 is ANQGSEA. Germline trimming cut 0 bases from V and 14 bases from J; bases unmatched to any gene: 15. The CDR3 loop spans 15 amino acids. Written as DNA, the CDR3 is TGCAGCGTTGAAGACCGACAGGGCAACCCATCTGGTCTGTTTTTT. Translating gives CSVEDRQGNPSGLFF.

The J gene is TRBJ2-7, the V gene TRBV19; D is perhaps TRBD2 (6 bases). Trimming took off 4 bases at V and 2 bases at J, with 12 bases between the two ends. The length of the CDR3 is 14 residues. Germline assignment: CDR1 LNHDA and CDR2 SQIVND (reference sequence). CDR3 nucleotides: TGTGCCAGTAGTAATCCGGCGGGACCCTACGAGCAGTACTTC. It is translated as CASSNPAGPYEQYF.

V usage is TRBV6-5 and J usage is TRBJ1-4; the D gene is possibly TRBD1 (5 bases). The CDR3 sequence is 15 residues long. V lost 2 bases to trimming and J lost 0 bases, with 7 bases between them. Germline assignment: CDR1 MNHEY and CDR2 SVGAGI. The CDR3 DNA reads as TGTGCCAGCAGTTACGGGGGGGCAACTAATGAAAAACTGTTTTTT. Protein product: CASSYGGATNEKLFF.

DNA of the CDR3: TGCGCCAGCAGCTTGGTCGCTACCTCGGACACCGGGGAGCTGTTTTTT. It specifies CASSLVATSDTGELFF. The rearrangement joins TRBV5-1 to TRBJ2-2; D is undetermined. Trimming stripped 0 bases from V and 3 bases from J, with 12 bases between. CDR1 and CDR2 from the germline V gene are SGHRS and YFSETQ. The CDR3 spans 16 residues.

This chain connects TRBV12-3 or TRBV12-4 to TRBJ1-1; D is possibly TRBD1 (5 bases). The CDR3 loop spans 13 amino acids. V gave up 7 bases and J gave up 0 bases, with 9 bases separating them. CDR3 protein: CASTQGMNTEAFF. The CDR3, as DNA: TGTGCCAGCACGCAGGGAATGAACACTGAAGCTTTCTTT.

This clone was seen more than once but under ten times. The V call is TRBV5-1, the J call TRBJ2-7, with TRBD1 matching 7 bases. V trimming: 5 bases; J trimming: 3 bases; junction bases outside the gene matches: 2. Germline lookup yields CDR1 SGHRS and CDR2 YFSETQ. This CDR3 is 12 amino acids long. The CDR3 reads CASRRDSYEQYF. CDR3 bases: TGCGCCAGCAGAAGGGACAGCTACGAGCAGTACTTC.

The chain couples TRBV7-6 to TRBJ1-1; 8 nucleotides line up with TRBD1. V shed 5 bases, J shed 8 bases, and the junction held 7 bases outside the gene matches. CDR3 length: 13 amino acids. Germline CDR1 SGHVS, CDR2 FNYEAQ. The CDR3 DNA is TGTGCCAGCAGCCTTCACAGGGGGGCCGAAGCTTTCTTT. Amino acid sequence: CASSLHRGAEAFF.

V gene TRBV19 combines with J gene TRBJ2-7, with TRBD1 matching 7 bases. V lost 5 bases, J lost 3 bases, and 7 bases stayed unmatched. This CDR3 spans 14 amino acids. In germline, CDR1 is LNHDA, CDR2 SQIVND (reference sequence). The CDR3 nucleotides are TGTGCCAGTAGTGTCCGGGACAGCTACTACGAGCAGTACTTC. It translates to CASSVRDSYYEQYF.

The chain recombines TRBV28 with TRBJ1-5; tentatively, D is TRBD1 (5 bases). Looked up from germline, CDR1 is MDHEN and CDR2 is SYDVKM. The CDR3 loop spans 15 amino acids. Trimming left V 6 bases short and J 4 bases short, with 16 bases between. The CDR3 spells CASRSGPFRNQPQHF. The CDR3 bases are TGTGCCAGCAGGTCAGGGCCGTTCAGGAATCAGCCCCAGCATTTT.

The rearrangement links TRBV6-5 to TRBJ2-7, with TRBD1 matching 8 bases. CDR1 and CDR2 (germline): MNHEY, SVGAGI. This CDR3 spans 13 amino acids. V lost 4 bases to trimming and J lost 6 bases; unmatched junction nucleotides: 5. CDR3 protein: CASSLGQAREQYF. The CDR3 DNA sequence: TGTGCCAGCAGTTTGGGACAGGCCCGCGAGCAGTACTTC.

This clone turned up a few times. The CDR3 DNA reads as TGTGCCAGCAGCCAAAGTCCCGGACAGGGGAAAGCTTTCTTT. It yields the protein CASSQSPGQGKAFF. J is TRBJ1-1 and V is TRBV3-1 (or the pseudogene TRBV3-2); 9 bases match TRBD1. The V gene end was trimmed by 2 bases and the J gene end by 9 bases; junction bases not matched to a gene: 7. The CDR3 runs to 14 residues. Germline CDR1 and CDR2: LGHDT and YNNKEL (reference sequence).

The V call is TRBV7-6, the J call TRBJ2-7; 11 positions match TRBD1. The CDR3 loop spans 15 amino acids. J was trimmed by 5 bases and V by 2 bases; bases with no gene match: 5. Germline V CDR1 and CDR2: SGHVS, FNYEAQ. CDR3 sequence reads: CASSLSPDRGHEQYF. The DNA for the CDR3 is TGTGCCAGCAGCTTAAGCCCGGACAGGGGGCACGAGCAGTACTTC.

V usage is TRBV7-3 and J usage is TRBJ1-1, with TRBD1 matching over 8 bases. Germline V gives CDR1 SGHTA, CDR2 FQGTGA. Trimming cost V 4 bases and J 4 bases; bases outside gene matches: 5. The CDR3 extends over 14 amino acids. The CDR3: CASSSLTGATEAFF. The DNA for the CDR3 is TGTGCCAGCAGCTCTTTGACAGGGGCCACTGAAGCTTTCTTT.

The CDR3 loop is CASSLGQAFGNTIYF. CDR3 coding DNA: TGTGCCAGCAGTTTAGGGCAGGCGTTCGGAAACACCATATATTTT. The chain combines TRBV28 with TRBJ1-3; D unresolved. Trimming stripped 2 bases from V and 4 bases from J, with 12 bases between. There are 15 residues in the CDR3. The germline V gene encodes CDR1 MDHEN and CDR2 SYDVKM.

The chain uses TRBV7-9 and TRBJ2-1; TRBD2 agrees at 11 bases. This CDR3 region has 14 residues. Trimming cost V 5 bases and J 10 bases; bases outside gene matches: 7. The V gene's germline CDR1 is SEHNR and CDR2 FQNEAQ (reference sequence). CDR3 sequence: CASSPAGLAVEQFF. DNA for the CDR3: TGTGCCAGCAGCCCTGCGGGACTAGCGGTCGAGCAGTTCTTC.

This clone has just one count. The chain recombines TRBV5-1 with TRBJ2-1; D is unresolved. The CDR3 runs 15 residues. Germline CDR1 reads SGHRS; CDR2 reads YFSETQ. V was cut by 1 base and J by 4 bases, with 12 bases left in between. CDR3 coding DNA: TGCGCCAGCAGCTTGCAAATGGCTCCTTACAATGAGCAGTTCTTC. This codes for CASSLQMAPYNEQFF.

The chain joins TRBV3-1 (or the pseudogene TRBV3-2) to TRBJ2-1; weak D call: TRBD2 (7 bases). The CDR3 runs 16 residues. The germline V gene has CDR1 LGHDT and CDR2 YNNKEL (reference sequence). Trimming left V 4 bases short and J 6 bases short, with 19 bases between. The CDR3 sequence is CASSPIWAGATNEQFF. In DNA, the CDR3 is TGTGCCAGCAGCCCCATCTGGGCGGGGGCAACCAATGAGCAGTTCTTC.